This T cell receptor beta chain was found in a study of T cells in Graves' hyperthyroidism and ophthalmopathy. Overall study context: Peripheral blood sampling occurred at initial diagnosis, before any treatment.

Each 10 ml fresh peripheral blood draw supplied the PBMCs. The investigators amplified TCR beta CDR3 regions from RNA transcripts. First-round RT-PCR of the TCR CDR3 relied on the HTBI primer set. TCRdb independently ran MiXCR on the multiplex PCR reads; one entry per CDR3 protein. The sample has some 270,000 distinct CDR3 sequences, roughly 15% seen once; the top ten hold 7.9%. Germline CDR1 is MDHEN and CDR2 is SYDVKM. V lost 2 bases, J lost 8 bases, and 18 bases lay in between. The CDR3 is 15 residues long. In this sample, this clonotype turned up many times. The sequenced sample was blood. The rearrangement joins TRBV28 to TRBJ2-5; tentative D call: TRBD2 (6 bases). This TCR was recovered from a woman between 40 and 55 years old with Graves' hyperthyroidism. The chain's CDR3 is CASSLPGTPGVTQYF. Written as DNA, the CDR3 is TGTGCCAGCAGTTTACCCGGGACTCCGGGTGTAACCCAGTACTTC.